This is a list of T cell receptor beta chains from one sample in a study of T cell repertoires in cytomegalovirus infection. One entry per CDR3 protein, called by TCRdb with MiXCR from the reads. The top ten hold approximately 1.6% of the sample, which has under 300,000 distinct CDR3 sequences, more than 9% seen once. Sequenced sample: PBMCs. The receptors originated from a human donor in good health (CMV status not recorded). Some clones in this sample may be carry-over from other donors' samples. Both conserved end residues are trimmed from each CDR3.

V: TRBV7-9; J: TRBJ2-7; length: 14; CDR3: ASSSTGTSRSYEQY
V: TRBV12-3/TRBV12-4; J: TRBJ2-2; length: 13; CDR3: ASSFSGRRTGELF
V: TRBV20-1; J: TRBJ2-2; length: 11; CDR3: SAREDVYGELF
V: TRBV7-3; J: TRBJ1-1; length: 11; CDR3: ASSSGLNTEAF
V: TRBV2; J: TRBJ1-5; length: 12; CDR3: ASRKDREGQPQH
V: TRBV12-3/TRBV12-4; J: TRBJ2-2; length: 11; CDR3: ASLRGPTGELF
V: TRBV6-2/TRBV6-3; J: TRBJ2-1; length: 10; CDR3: ASSYPPNEQF
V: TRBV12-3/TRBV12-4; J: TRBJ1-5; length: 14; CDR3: ASSKGTGNSNQPQH
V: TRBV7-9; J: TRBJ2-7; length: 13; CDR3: ASTPGQGIIYEQY
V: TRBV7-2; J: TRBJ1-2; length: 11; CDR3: ASSFPRDYGYT
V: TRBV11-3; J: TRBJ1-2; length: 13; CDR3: ASRTSGVGLYGYT
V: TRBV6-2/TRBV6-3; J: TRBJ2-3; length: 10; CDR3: ASSKPRGTQY
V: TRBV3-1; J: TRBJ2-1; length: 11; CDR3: ASSHQRGATPF
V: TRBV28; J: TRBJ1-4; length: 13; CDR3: ASSSPPGTNEKLF
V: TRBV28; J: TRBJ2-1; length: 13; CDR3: ASSLRAGGGNEQF
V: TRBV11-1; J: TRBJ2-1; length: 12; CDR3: ASSLRGIGNEQF
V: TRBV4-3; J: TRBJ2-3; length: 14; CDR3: ASSQEKGWRTDTQY
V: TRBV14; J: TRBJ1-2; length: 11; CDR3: ASSQGPVQGYT
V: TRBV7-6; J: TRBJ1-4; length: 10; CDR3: ASSLWREKLF
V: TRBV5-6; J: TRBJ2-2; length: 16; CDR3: ASSLVPGTGVGTGELF
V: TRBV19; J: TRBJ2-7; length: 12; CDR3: ASSPAVNSYEQY
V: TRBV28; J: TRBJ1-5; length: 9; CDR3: ASSQPGNQH
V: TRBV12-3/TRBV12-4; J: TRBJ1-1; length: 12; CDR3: ASSNLGVNTEAF
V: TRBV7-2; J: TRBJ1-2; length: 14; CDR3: ASSLERQAGLYGYT
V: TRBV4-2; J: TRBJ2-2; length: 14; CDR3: ASSQSAQANTGELF
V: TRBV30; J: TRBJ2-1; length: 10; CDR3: AWRASGRKQF
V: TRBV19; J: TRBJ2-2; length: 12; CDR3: ASSTISNTGELF
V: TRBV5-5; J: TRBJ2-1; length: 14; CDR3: ASSLAGTGSYNEQF
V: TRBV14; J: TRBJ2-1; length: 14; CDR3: ASSQGVWSGSDEQF
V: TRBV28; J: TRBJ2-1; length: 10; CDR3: ASSLPYNEQF
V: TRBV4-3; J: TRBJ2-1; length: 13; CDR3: ASGKSGSTYNEQF
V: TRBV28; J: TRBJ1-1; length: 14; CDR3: ASSSGPGSGNTEAF
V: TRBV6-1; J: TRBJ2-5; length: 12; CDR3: ASRGSGTVETQY
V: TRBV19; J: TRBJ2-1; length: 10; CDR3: ASSRDWGEQF
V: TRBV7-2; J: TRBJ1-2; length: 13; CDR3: ASSESGGQAYGYT
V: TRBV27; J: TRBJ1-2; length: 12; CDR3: ASSLIGTAHGYT
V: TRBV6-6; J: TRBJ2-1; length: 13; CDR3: ASSQTGGNEQAQF
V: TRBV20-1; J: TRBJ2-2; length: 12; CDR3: SATARGNTGELF
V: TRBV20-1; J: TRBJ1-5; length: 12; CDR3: SAQGGLGNQPQH
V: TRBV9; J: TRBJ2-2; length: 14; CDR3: ASSVVGDVSTGELF